This entry concerns a single TCR beta chain. These data belong to a study of blood T cell repertoires in COVID-19. On the study more broadly: PBMCs, B-cell-depleted T cells, or T cells were the source of the cDNA or gDNA that made up the material.

The V gene's germline CDR1 is MNHNY and CDR2 SVGAGI (reference sequence). The CDR3 has 13 amino acids. V lost 3 bases and J 2 bases, leaving 7 bases between the germline ends. Authors' methods: How many nucleated cells were present was estimated from reference gene primer amplification. Sequencing was performed with immunoSEQ multiplex PCR; in TCRdb, only in-frame clones are kept and a portion is missing. The V and J calls and clone size come from that table; D and trimming were worked out from the DNA. The sample includes about 68,000 clones, roughly 89% of them seen just once. The gene calls are TRBV6-6 and TRBJ2-5; D not resolved. The sample taken for sequencing was peripheral blood. The clonotype comes from a man aged 25-45 years with acute or convalescent COVID-19. CDR3 residues: CASSYGLQETQYF. CDR3 coding DNA: TGTGCCAGCAGTTATGGGCTACAAGAGACCCAGTACTTC.